The 32 T cell receptor beta chains reported below all come from one sample, sequenced in a study of human T cells and chemical hapten exposure. One entry per CDR3 protein, called by TCRdb with MiXCR from the RACE reads. The table has about 100,000 distinct CDR3 sequences, about 10% seen once. The time point is: patch test 2, 6 weeks after DPC sensitization. Treatment of the sample: therapeutic diphenylcyclopropenone sensitization with weekly scalp DPC. The material was whole blood, obtained in connection with sensitization to the hapten diphenylcyclopropenone (DPC). These receptors came from a woman in her thirties or forties with alopecia areata. Some clones in this sample may be carry-over from other donors' samples.

This clonotype was detected many times. One end of the junction does not line up with germline, which may come from a read error. The rearrangement links TRBV7-7 to TRBJ2-5; a weak D match, TRBD2 (6 bases). Germline assignment: CDR1 SSHAT and CDR2 FNYEAQ (reference sequence). The CDR3 has 15 residues. DNA for the CDR3: TGTGCTAGCAGCTCCCGCCGGGGGTCCCAAGAGACCCAGTACTTC. As protein: CASSSRRGSQETQYF.

The chain joins TRBV6-1 to TRBJ2-3; D possibly corresponds to TRBD2 (6 bases). V was shortened by 2 bases and J by 0 bases, with 9 bases between the two germline ends. Germline CDR1 MNHNS, CDR2 SASEGT. This CDR3 region has 15 residues. CDR3 coding DNA: TGTGCCAGCAGTGAATCCGGGGGTAGCACAGATACGCAGTATTTT. Amino acids: CASSESGGSTDTQYF.

This clonotype was recorded at least ten times. This sequence joins TRBV18 and TRBJ2-7; D gene uncertain. The germline V gene has CDR1 KGHSH and CDR2 LQKENI. The CDR3 loop spans 15 amino acids. The V end lost 4 bases, the J end lost 0 bases, and 13 bases lay between the germline ends. This CDR3 is CASSQLPDSSYEQYF. In nucleotides, the CDR3 is TGTGCCAGCTCACAGCTCCCCGATAGCTCCTACGAGCAGTACTTC. The whole variable domain, remainder taken from reference TRBV18 and TRBJ2-7, is NAGVMQNPRHLVRRRGQEARLRCSPMKGHSHVYWYRQLPEEGLKFMVYLQKENIIDESGMPKERFSAEFPKEGPSILRIQQVVRGDSAAYFCASSQLPDSSYEQYFGPGTRLTVT.

This clonotype occurred a few times. The chain carries TRBV10-3 and TRBJ1-1; D gene uncertain. CDR1 and CDR2 (germline): ENHRY, SYGVKD. The V end lost 3 bases, the J end lost 1 base, and 6 bases lay between the germline ends. CDR3 length: 13 residues. CDR3 sequence: CAISERENTEAFF. CDR3 nucleotide sequence: TGTGCCATCAGTGAACGGGAGAACACTGAAGCTTTCTTT.

This clonotype was seen ten or more times. A read error may account for a junction end that differs from germline. The chain carries TRBV6-5 and TRBJ2-5, with 12 bases fitting TRBD2. Germline V gene data show CDR1 as MNHEY and CDR2 as SVGAGI. The CDR3 contains 14 residues. CDR3 region: CASSKTRLAGGPNF. CDR3 in DNA: TGTGCCAGCAGTAAGACCCGCCTAGCGGGGGGGCCCAACTTC.

The chain combines TRBV6-5 with TRBJ1-2; D gene unclear. V shed 0 bases and J shed 2 bases, with 7 bases lying between them. CDR1 and CDR2 (germline): MNHEY, SVGAGI. This CDR3 has 14 amino acids. The CDR3 region has the DNA TGTGCCAGCAGTTACTCTTGGAACAACTATGGCTACACCTTC. This translates into CASSYSWNNYGYTF.

There are a few counts of this clonotype. The chain links TRBV7-2 to TRBJ2-5, with D uncertain. This CDR3 is 13 amino acids long. V was cut by 0 bases and J by 10 bases, with 12 bases left in between. CDR1 is SGHTA, CDR2 FQGNSA, per germline. The CDR3 loop is CASSLAPGDNQYF. Written as DNA, the CDR3 is TGTGCCAGCAGCTTAGCTCCTGGGGATAACCAGTACTTC.

This chain connects TRBV7-2 to TRBJ1-1; no reliable D call. The germline V gene encodes CDR1 SGHTA and CDR2 FQGNSA. The CDR3 has 14 residues. V gave up 0 bases and J gave up 1 base, with 6 bases separating them. This CDR3 reads CASSLALENTEAFF. The CDR3, as DNA: TGTGCCAGCAGCTTAGCTTTGGAGAACACTGAAGCTTTCTTT.

This clonotype has a handful of counts. The CDR3 sequence: CAITTSETNEQFF. CDR3 coding DNA: TGTGCCATCACTACTAGCGAAACGAATGAGCAGTTCTTC. This rearrangement joins TRBV10-3 to TRBJ2-1; TRBD2 aligns across 7 bases. The CDR3 spans 13 residues. CDR1 and CDR2 from the germline V gene are ENHRY and SYGVKD. V lost 7 bases and J lost 7; bases outside the gene matches: 7.

This clonotype showed up many times. The V call is TRBV2, the J call TRBJ1-4, with no clear D. The CDR3 contains 12 residues. V was cut by 7 bases and J by 6 bases, with 9 bases left in between. Germline lookup yields CDR1 SNHLY and CDR2 FYNNEI. The CDR3 protein is CASNTNDEKLFF. The CDR3 DNA sequence: TGTGCCAGCAACACGAATGATGAAAAACTGTTTTTT.

This clonotype was detected ten times or more. The rearrangement uses TRBV6-5 and TRBJ1-1; 7 bases agree with TRBD1. Germline V gene data show CDR1 as MNHEY and CDR2 as SVGAGI. The CDR3 is made up of 14 amino acids. J was trimmed by 1 base and V by 5 bases; bases with no gene match: 4. CDR3 bases: TGTGCCAGCAGTCCGCGACAGGGGAACACTGAAGCTTTCTTT. Translation gives CASSPRQGNTEAFF.

This clonotype came up a few times. The rearrangement joins TRBV7-9 to TRBJ2-1; D tentatively fits TRBD1 or TRBD2 (5 bases each). The CDR3 runs 16 residues. Germline CDR1 is SEHNR and CDR2 is FQNEAQ (reference sequence). V lost 4 bases and J 15 bases, leaving 28 bases between the germline ends. The CDR3, as DNA: TGTGCCAGCAGCTCAGGGCGGGCTAATCCAAATCAGGGTACGTTCTTC. Amino acids: CASSSGRANPNQGTFF.

J is TRBJ1-6 and V is TRBV11-2; no definite D call. The CDR3 has 14 amino acids. Germline loops: CDR1 SGHAT, CDR2 FQNNGV. V was shortened by 5 bases and J by 6 bases, with 11 bases between the two germline ends. CDR3 sequence: CASSLRAGNSPLHF. The CDR3 DNA reads as TGTGCCAGCAGCCTCCGGGCCGGTAATTCACCCCTCCACTTT.

This chain joins TRBV29-1 and TRBJ2-5; D is uncertain. Germline values: CDR1 SQVTM, CDR2 ANQGSEA. Deletions cut 5 bases from V and 5 bases from J, with 6 bases between. This CDR3 comprises 10 residues. Here the CDR3 DNA reads TGCAGCGTTTCGGTGGAGACCCAGTACTTC. Protein: CSVSVETQYF.

In this sample, this clonotype turned up a few times. The V and J genes are TRBV7-9 and TRBJ1-5; 9 bases match TRBD1. The CDR3 has 13 amino acids. The junction had 1 base not matched to a gene; V was cut back by 5 bases and J by 5 bases. Germline assignment: CDR1 SEHNR and CDR2 FQNEAQ (reference sequence). CDR3 bases: TGTGCCAGCAGCAGACAGGGGGATCAGCCCCAGCATTTT. Translated: CASSRQGDQPQHF. The variable domain in full, with the rest retrieved from reference TRBV7-9 and TRBJ1-5, is DTGVSQNPRHKITKRGQNVTFRCDPISEHNRLYWYRQTLGQGPEFLTYFQNEAQLEKSRLLSDRFSAERPKGSFSTLEIQRTEQGDSAMYLCASSRQGDQPQHFGDGTRLSIL.

The chain carries TRBV4-2 and TRBJ2-3; a possible D gene is TRBD2 (5 bases). The ends were cut back, 4 bases at V and 0 bases at J, with 17 bases in the middle. The CDR3 has 17 residues. The V gene's germline CDR1 is LGHNA and CDR2 YNFKEQ. DNA for the CDR3: TGTGCCAGCAGCCCCCTCCTCGGACTTTCTAGCACAGATACGCAGTATTTT. Its translation is CASSPLLGLSSTDTQYF.

This clonotype was counted between two and nine times. The CDR3, as DNA: TGTGCCATCAGTGCACAGGGACATCAGCCCCAGCATTTT. Its protein is CAISAQGHQPQHF. The chain recombines TRBV10-3 with TRBJ1-5, with D possibly TRBD1 on 6 matching bases. Trimming pared 4 bases from V and 5 bases from J, leaving 9 bases between. Germline V gene sequence: CDR1 ENHRY, CDR2 SYGVKD. The length of the CDR3 is 13 residues.

This clonotype has a count of ten or more. V is TRBV5-1 and J is TRBJ1-1; 7 bases align to TRBD1. Germline-derived CDR1 and CDR2 are SGHRS and YFSETQ. The CDR3 is 15 amino acids. Trimming took 0 bases from V and 5 from J; bases not matched to a gene: 7. In DNA, the CDR3 is TGCGCCAGCAGCTTGGGACAGGGTCTCTATACTGAAGCTTTCTTT. It translates to CASSLGQGLYTEAFF.

This clonotype occurred many times. The junction shows a germline mismatch at one end, possibly a read error. The J gene is TRBJ2-2, the V gene TRBV29-1; D possibly corresponds to TRBD1 (6 bases). The CDR3 runs 14 residues. Germline V lookup: CDR1 SQVTM, CDR2 ANQGSEA. The CDR3 DNA reads as TGCAGCGTTGAGGAAACAGGGAACGCCGGGGAGCTGTTTTTT. Its translation is CSVEETGNAGELFF.

This clonotype came up many times. CDR3 nucleotides: TGCAGTGCTAGAGATCAAGGGGGCGGTGAGCCCCAGCATTTT. This codes for CSARDQGGGEPQHF. The chain employs TRBV20-1 and TRBJ1-5, with 7 bases identical to TRBD1. The CDR3 has 14 amino acids. CDR1 is DFQATT and CDR2 is SNEGSKA in the germline V gene (reference sequence). With 0 bases clipped from V and 8 bases from J, the junction kept 7 bases outside the gene matches.

The chain recombines TRBV6-1 with TRBJ2-7; D tentatively fits TRBD1 or TRBD2 (5 bases each). Germline values: CDR1 MNHNS, CDR2 SASEGT. The CDR3 spans 15 residues. The V end was cut by 4 bases, the J end by 2 bases, with 15 bases between. The DNA of the CDR3 is TGTGCCAGCAGTGCGCCGGGACGAGGGACCTACGAGCAGTACTTC. It codes for CASSAPGRGTYEQYF.

This clonotype was detected many times. This sequence joins TRBV7-9 and TRBJ1-2, with TRBD1 as a possible D gene (5 bases). Germline CDR1 and CDR2: SEHNR and FQNEAQ (reference sequence). Trimming stripped 2 bases from V and 4 bases from J, with 14 bases between. The CDR3 totals 15 residues. CDR3 residues: CASSLNSGLTYGYTF. The CDR3 bases are TGTGCCAGCAGCTTAAACTCAGGGCTGACCTATGGCTACACCTTC.

In this sample, this clonotype turned up a few times. The chain uses TRBV6-1 and TRBJ1-1; D is ambiguous. Germline V gene data show CDR1 as MNHNS and CDR2 as SASEGT. Trimming removed 4 bases at V and 3 bases at J, with 9 bases between. CDR3 length equals 13 residues. CDR3 sequence reads: CASSGEMYTEAFF. CDR3 DNA sequence: TGTGCCAGCAGTGGTGAGATGTACACTGAAGCTTTCTTT.

The chain recombines TRBV6-2 or TRBV6-3 with TRBJ2-1; 7 bases align to TRBD1. V was clipped by 5 bases and J by 7 bases; unmatched bases: 5. Germline values: CDR1 MNHEY, CDR2 SVGEGT. The length of the CDR3 is 13 residues. CDR3 in DNA: TGTGCCAGCAGTCCCACAGGGGTGAATGAGCAGTTCTTC. This encodes CASSPTGVNEQFF.

This clonotype was detected only once. The CDR3 nucleotides are TGTGCCAGCAGGCAAGGCGCTGATAGCAATCAGCCCCAGCATTTT. This sequence encodes CASRQGADSNQPQHF. This rearrangement joins TRBV27 to TRBJ1-5; D gene ambiguous. Germline CDR1 and CDR2: MNHEY and SMNVEV (reference sequence). The CDR3 has 15 residues. Trimming left V 6 bases short and J 0 bases short, with 12 bases between.

This clonotype was seen many times. V is TRBV20-1 and J is TRBJ2-7, with D maybe TRBD2 (5 bases). Trimming shortened V by 0 bases and J by 0 bases, and 12 bases separated the two germline ends. The CDR3 is 15 amino acids. Germline assignment: CDR1 DFQATT and CDR2 SNEGSKA (reference sequence). Here the CDR3 reads CSARDSRAHSYEQYF. CDR3 DNA sequence: TGCAGTGCTAGAGATTCGCGGGCCCACTCCTACGAGCAGTACTTC.

The chain couples TRBV5-1 to TRBJ2-3; D not certain. The germline gives CDR1 SGHRS, CDR2 YFSETQ. This CDR3 is built from 14 residues. Trimming took off 4 bases at V and 2 bases at J, with 11 bases between the two ends. CDR3 coding DNA: TGCGCCAGCAGCCCCAACGCCTTCACAGATACGCAGTATTTT. This sequence encodes CASSPNAFTDTQYF.

V is TRBV6-2 or TRBV6-3 and J is TRBJ1-1; 8 nucleotides line up with TRBD1. The junction had 9 bases not matched to a gene; V was cut back by 8 bases and J by 1 base. Per the germline V gene, CDR1 is MNHEY and CDR2 is SVGEGT. The CDR3 contains 15 residues. The CDR3 DNA reads as TGTGCCAGCCGGGCAGGGGGCGCGAAGAACACTGAAGCTTTCTTT. It yields the protein CASRAGGAKNTEAFF.

The V gene is TRBV6-1, the J gene TRBJ1-2; possibly TRBD1 for D (5 bases). There are 13 residues in the CDR3. With 7 bases removed from V and 1 base from J, the gap between germline ends came to 10 bases. Germline CDR1 reads MNHNS; CDR2 reads SASEGT. The CDR3 spells CASTMTDNYGYTF. CDR3 nucleotide sequence: TGTGCCAGCACTATGACAGATAACTATGGCTACACCTTC.

This sequence joins TRBV2 and TRBJ2-7; 7 bases are a match to TRBD2. V gave up 7 bases and J gave up 7 bases; unmatched junction bases: 16. This CDR3 contains 15 residues. Germline values: CDR1 SNHLY, CDR2 FYNNEI. The CDR3, as DNA: TGTGCCAGCACCGGGCTGGCGGGAGAAGGACGGGAGCAGTACTTC. Encoded protein: CASTGLAGEGREQYF.

Details on this clonotype: One base away lies a much larger clone, so this may be a sequencing read error. The chain joins TRBV7-2 to TRBJ1-1; D perhaps matches TRBD1 (5 bases). Germline values: CDR1 SGHTA, CDR2 FQGNSA. The length of the CDR3 is 13 residues. V dropped 8 bases and J dropped 8 bases, with 18 bases sitting between them. DNA for the CDR3: TGTGCCAGCTGTCAACGTGGGACGTTCGAAGCTTTCTTT. Translated: CASCQRGTFEAFF. The whole variable domain, filled in from reference TRBV7-2 and TRBJ1-1, reads GAGVSQSPSNKVTEKGKDVELRCDPISGHTALYWYRQSLGQGLEFLIYFQGNSAPDKSGLPSDRFSAERTGGSVSTLTIQRTQQEDSAVYLCASCQRGTFEAFFGQGTRLTVV.

The V gene is TRBV6-2 or TRBV6-3, the J gene TRBJ1-5, with D tentatively TRBD1 (5 bases). Trimming took off 0 bases at V and 4 bases at J, with 13 bases between the two ends. The CDR3 sequence is 16 residues long. Germline CDR1 MNHEY, CDR2 SVGEGT. DNA of the CDR3: TGTGCCAGCAGTTACTCACGGGACCAGAGGAATCAGCCCCAGCATTTT. Residues: CASSYSRDQRNQPQHF.